This T cell receptor beta chain was retrieved from a study of shared clonotypes between healthy human individuals. V lost 1 base and J lost 5, with 5 bases in between. The length of the CDR3 is 13 residues. The V gene's germline CDR1 is KGHSH and CDR2 LQKENI. Only in-frame clones appear in the TCRdb table, and some are missing; sequencing was by immunoSEQ multiplex PCR. Among around 1.6 million clones listed, 95% to 99% were seen once. As to this clone: Other DNA sequences in the sample encode the same CDR3.

Sequences were obtained from naive CD4+ T cells sorted from blood. Subset in this sample: CD45RA+ positively selected. The source is a man under 40 in good health. The rearrangement uses TRBV18 and TRBJ1-4; D gene ambiguous. CDR3 residues: CASSPLGNEKLFF. The CDR3 region has the DNA TGTGCCAGCTCACCACTTGGAAATGAAAAACTGTTTTTT. The complete variable domain, with remaining parts taken from reference TRBV18 and TRBJ1-4, reads NAGVMQNPRHLVRRRGQEARLRCSPMKGHSHVYWYRQLPEEGLKFMVYLQKENIIDESGMPKERFSAEFPKEGPSILRIQQVVRGDSAAYFCASSPLGNEKLFFGSGTQLSVL.